This T cell receptor (beta chain) comes out of a study of CD8 T cells in Susac syndrome. Study findings and constraints: The study conceded that its TCR sequencing and HLA analysis involved relatively few individuals.

On this clonotype: Its antigen is unidentified.

CD8+ and CD4+ T cells circulating in blood were sequenced for TCR beta. The control group consisted of healthy donors matched for age and sex. RNA was extracted with the RNeasy kit, and a quantity of about 0.45 to 1 ug was reverse transcribed using random hexamers. The CDR3 of TCR beta was amplified by immunoSEQ multiplex PCR across 54 Vbeta and 13 Jbeta. A single record per CDR3 protein comes from TCRdb applying MiXCR to the immunoSEQ multiplex PCR reads. Altogether around 130,000 distinct CDR3 sequences are present, about 93% being singletons, with the ten largest covering about 0.098%. V was shortened by 4 bases and J by 0 bases, with 10 bases between the two germline ends. The CDR3 spans 14 residues. CDR1 LGHDT and CDR2 YNNKEL come from the germline V gene (reference sequence).

The V gene is TRBV3-1, the J gene TRBJ2-7; no definite D call. Sequencing was done on a sample of CD4+ T cells from PBMCs. The receptor was isolated from a human donor in good health. The chain's CDR3 is CASSLSPYSYEQYF. The CDR3 nucleotides read TGTGCCAGCAGCCTTTCCCCGTACTCCTACGAGCAGTACTTC.